What follows are 32 T cell receptor beta chains derived from one specimen sequenced in a study of cytomegalovirus exposure and HLA in healthy donors. The PCR contained 60 Vbeta and 13 Jbeta primers. Here immunoSEQ multiplex PCR was the method, and the copy in TCRdb shows in-frame clones only, minus some. The table lists roughly 190,000 clones, about four fifths of them singletons, with around 2.3% in the top ten. Material for sequencing was PBMCs. The receptors were gathered from a woman in her forties or fifties in good health and CMV-seronegative.

The gene calls are TRBV6-6 and TRBJ2-1; 8 positions agree with TRBD2. CDR3 size: 14 residues. Germline V gene lookup returns CDR1 MNHNY and CDR2 SVGAGI (reference sequence). J gave up 5 bases and V 7 bases, and 7 bases lay outside the gene matches. CDR3 DNA: TGTGCCAGCACGAATAGCGGGACCAACAATGAGCAGTTCTTC. This gives the protein CASTNSGTNNEQFF.

The genes are TRBV7-2 and TRBJ1-2; 9 positions match TRBD1. Per the germline V gene, CDR1 is SGHTA and CDR2 is FQGNSA. The CDR3 covers 14 residues. V gave up 5 bases and J gave up 5 bases; unmatched junction bases: 6. The CDR3 nucleotides are TGTGCCAGCAGCCCCCCGGGACAGGGTTATGGCTACACCTTC. Translation: CASSPPGQGYGYTF.

The J gene is TRBJ1-1, the V gene TRBV19; 9 bases map to TRBD1. The trim removed 5 bases at V and 1 base at J, leaving 2 bases unmatched. Germline CDR1 is LNHDA and CDR2 is SQIVND (reference sequence). The CDR3 consists of 14 residues. Here the CDR3 reads CASSRQGGNTEAFF. The CDR3 DNA is TGTGCCAGTAGTCGACAGGGGGGGAACACTGAAGCTTTCTTT.

V is TRBV19 and J is TRBJ2-4, with 10 positions matching TRBD1. The CDR3 is 15 residues long. V dropped 6 bases and J dropped 3; count of bases not matched to a gene: 5. CDR1 is LNHDA, CDR2 SQIVND, per germline (reference sequence). The CDR3 DNA is TGTGCCAGTAGGGACGGACAGGGGGGCAAAAACATTCAGTACTTC. This codes for CASRDGQGGKNIQYF. The full variable domain, with the rest looked up from reference TRBV19 and TRBJ2-4, is DGGITQSPKYLFRKEGQNVTLSCEQNLNHDAMYWYRQDPGQGLRLIYYSQIVNDFQKGDIAEGYSVSREKKESFPLTVTSAQKNPTAFYLCASRDGQGGKNIQYFGAGTRLSVL.

The gene calls are TRBV5-1 and TRBJ2-3, with 11 bases fitting TRBD2. The CDR3 is made up of 15 amino acids. J was trimmed by 4 bases and V by 3 bases; bases with no gene match: 4. CDR1 is SGHRS and CDR2 is YFSETQ in the germline V gene. The CDR3 spells CASSSTSGNSDTQYF. The CDR3 DNA is TGCGCCAGCAGCTCGACTAGCGGGAATTCAGATACGCAGTATTTT. The whole variable domain, remainder taken from reference TRBV5-1 and TRBJ2-3, is KAGVTQTPRYLIKTRGQQVTLSCSPISGHRSVSWYQQTPGQGLQFLFEYFSETQRNKGNFPGRFSGRQFSNSRSEMNVSTLELGDSALYLCASSSTSGNSDTQYFGPGTRLTVL.

The chain carries TRBV29-1 and TRBJ2-6, with D hard to call. The CDR3 has 13 amino acids. V dropped 7 bases and J dropped 1 base, with 8 bases sitting between them. Germline values: CDR1 SQVTM, CDR2 ANQGSEA. The CDR3 reads CSATGSGANVLTF. The DNA for the CDR3 is TGCAGCGCTACGGGTTCTGGGGCCAACGTCCTGACTTTC.

V and J are TRBV7-2 and TRBJ2-7; 9 bases fit TRBD2. The CDR3 is 18 residues long. J lost 1 base, V lost 3 bases, and 13 bases had no gene match. Germline CDR1 and CDR2: SGHTA and FQGNSA. The CDR3 sequence: CASSFGLSGRLRSYEQYF. CDR3 DNA: TGTGCCAGCAGCTTTGGACTTAGCGGGAGACTGAGATCCTACGAGCAGTACTTC.

A few counts support this clone. The chain employs TRBV5-1 and TRBJ2-1, with D uncertain. The CDR3 is 13 amino acids. V lost 0 bases, J lost 6 bases, and 7 bases lay in between. Germline CDR1 SGHRS, CDR2 YFSETQ. CDR3 sequence: CASSLVGTNEQFF. CDR3 bases: TGCGCCAGCAGCTTGGTTGGCACCAATGAGCAGTTCTTC.

The chain links TRBV7-6 to TRBJ2-5, with D maybe TRBD2 (5 bases). The CDR3 has 15 residues. The germline V gene has CDR1 SGHVS and CDR2 FNYEAQ. V gave up 1 base and J gave up 5 bases, with 14 bases separating them. DNA of the CDR3: TGTGCCAGCAGCTTAGGGCAAGGGAGAGGGGAGACCCAGTACTTC. Residues: CASSLGQGRGETQYF.

Regarding this clone: An end of the junction does not agree with germline; a read error may underlie this. Other DNA sequences in this specimen translate into the identical CDR3. The gene calls are TRBV6-5 and TRBJ1-6, with D hard to call. The CDR3 runs to 13 residues. Per the germline V gene, CDR1 is MNHEY and CDR2 is SVGAGI. CDR3: CASRSSYNSPLHF. The DNA of the CDR3 is TGTGCCAGCAGGAGCTCCTATAATTCCCCCCTCCACTTT.

The chain joins TRBV14 to TRBJ1-2; D ambiguous. Germline values: CDR1 SGHDN, CDR2 FVKESK. CDR3 length equals 14 residues. Trimming left V 1 base short and J 3 bases short, with 9 bases between. The CDR3 reads CASSQGSRDYGYTF. The CDR3 DNA reads TGTGCCAGCAGCCAAGGGTCGAGGGACTATGGCTACACCTTC.

There are a few counts of this clone. The V gene is TRBV11-2, the J gene TRBJ2-5; the match to TRBD1 covers 8 bases. Germline trimming cut 1 base from V and 4 bases from J; bases unmatched to any gene: 5. CDR3 size: 15 residues. Germline-derived CDR1 and CDR2 are SGHAT and FQNNGV. CDR3 loop: CASSLGQGSGETQYF. The DNA of the CDR3 is TGTGCCAGCAGCTTAGGACAGGGGAGTGGAGAGACCCAGTACTTC.

J is TRBJ1-4 and V is TRBV2; no reliable D call. Trimming removed 5 bases from V and 7 bases from J, with 17 bases in between. The germline V gene has CDR1 SNHLY and CDR2 FYNNEI. The CDR3 has 15 residues. The CDR3 region is CASSLLPGPSEKLFF. The CDR3 DNA reads as TGTGCCAGCAGTTTACTACCCGGCCCCTCTGAAAAACTGTTTTTT.

Within the sample, this clone is medium-sized. V is TRBV25-1 and J is TRBJ2-2; D uncertain. The V end lost 3 bases, the J end lost 6 bases, and 14 bases lay between the germline ends. The germline CDR1 and CDR2 sequences are MGHDK and SYGVNS. The CDR3 extends over 15 amino acids. The CDR3 bases are TGTGCCAGCAGTGAGTCCTATCGGGTGGCCGGGGAGCTGTTTTTT. Its translation: CASSESYRVAGELFF.

The rearrangement joins TRBV6-6 to TRBJ2-7, with D possibly matching TRBD2 (5 bases). Trimming cost V 6 bases and J 0 bases, with 18 bases left between them. CDR1 is MNHNY and CDR2 is SVGAGI in the germline V gene (reference sequence). This CDR3 is built from 16 residues. CDR3 region: CASSPPGGLSSYEQYF. The CDR3 DNA reads TGTGCCAGCAGCCCACCTGGCGGGCTTAGCTCCTACGAGCAGTACTTC.

The rearrangement joins TRBV11-3 to TRBJ2-3, with 13 positions matching TRBD2. There are 14 residues in the CDR3. V was pared by 5 bases and J by 4 bases, with 0 bases of the junction left unmatched. Germline V gene sequence: CDR1 SGHNT, CDR2 YENEEA. The CDR3 coding sequence is TGTGCCAGCAGCGGGACTAGCGGGGCAGATACGCAGTATTTT. Translating gives CASSGTSGADTQYF.

CDR3: CASSLRRSNEQFF. CDR3 coding DNA: TGTGCCAGCAGCTTAAGGCGGAGCAATGAGCAGTTCTTC. The V and J genes are TRBV11-3 and TRBJ2-1; no reliable D call. This CDR3 is 13 amino acids long. Germline lookup yields CDR1 SGHNT and CDR2 YENEEA. V shed 2 bases and J shed 6 bases, with 8 bases lying between them.

The genes are TRBV4-1 and TRBJ1-3; a weak D match, TRBD1 (5 bases). From germline, CDR1 is MGHRA and CDR2 YSYEKL. Trimming removed 4 bases at V and 4 bases at J, with 17 bases between. The CDR3 loop spans 16 amino acids. The CDR3 reads CASSRLGGIFGNTIYF. The DNA of the CDR3 is TGCGCCAGCAGCCGCCTGGGGGGGATTTTCGGAAACACCATATATTTT.

This chain uses TRBV5-5 with TRBJ1-5, with 7 bases matching TRBD1. The germline V gene encodes CDR1 SGHKS and CDR2 YYEKEE (reference sequence). The CDR3 is made up of 17 amino acids. After removal of 3 bases from V and 0 bases from J, the junction contained 9 bases not matched to a gene. The CDR3 nucleotides read TGTGCCAGCAGCTCGGCGACAGGGACCTATAGCAATCAGCCCCAGCATTTT. Protein sequence: CASSSATGTYSNQPQHF.

The chain combines TRBV5-5 with TRBJ1-1, with a weak D call TRBD1 (5 bases). V was pared by 1 base and J by 5 bases, with 15 bases between. CDR1 is SGHKS and CDR2 is YYEKEE in the germline V gene (reference sequence). The CDR3 totals 15 residues. The CDR3 DNA sequence: TGTGCCAGCAGCTTGCTGGGTGGGGGGGAAACTGAAGCTTTCTTT. It specifies CASSLLGGGETEAFF.

V gene TRBV18 combines with J gene TRBJ1-4; D is uncertain. Trimming removed 6 bases at V and 6 bases at J, with 20 bases between. The CDR3 is made up of 16 amino acids. CDR1 is KGHSH, CDR2 LQKENI, per germline. The CDR3: CASSPSNTRGYEKLFF. CDR3 bases: TGTGCCAGCTCGCCAAGCAACACCCGGGGATATGAAAAACTGTTTTTT.

The genes are TRBV20-1 and TRBJ1-2, with D hard to call. V lost 2 bases to trimming and J lost 8 bases, with 9 bases between them. This CDR3 comprises 11 residues. Germline V CDR1 and CDR2: DFQATT, SNEGSKA (reference sequence). The CDR3 protein is CSARPNQGYTF. In DNA, the CDR3 is TGCAGTGCTAGACCGAATCAGGGCTACACCTTC.

The chain recombines TRBV6-4 with TRBJ1-2; no definite D call. The CDR3 extends over 13 amino acids. CDR1 and CDR2 (germline): MRHNA, SNTAGT. Trimming removed 2 bases from V and 5 bases from J, with 9 bases in between. CDR3 nucleotide sequence: TGTGCCAGCAGTGACAATAGGGAGTATGGCTACACCTTC. This sequence encodes CASSDNREYGYTF.

This chain joins TRBV28 and TRBJ2-3; D is perhaps TRBD1 (6 bases). There are 17 residues in the CDR3. V lost 6 bases, J lost 0 bases, and 19 bases lay in between. Germline V gene sequence: CDR1 MDHEN, CDR2 SYDVKM. The CDR3 nucleotides read TGTGCCAGCAGAGACATCGGACAGAGATCCAGCACAGATACGCAGTATTTT. Protein sequence: CASRDIGQRSSTDTQYF.

V gene TRBV5-6 combines with J gene TRBJ2-1; unclear D gene. Germline V gives CDR1 SGHDT, CDR2 YYEEEE. This CDR3 has 13 residues. V lost 4 bases to trimming and J lost 0 bases, with 5 bases between them. CDR3 in amino acids: CASSRVSYNEQFF. CDR3 nucleotide sequence: TGTGCCAGCAGCCGGGTCTCCTACAATGAGCAGTTCTTC.

This clone was counted only a few times. The rearrangement joins TRBV19 to TRBJ2-2, with D possibly matching TRBD1 (5 bases). The CDR3 is 13 residues long. V was trimmed by 8 bases and J by 2 bases, leaving 9 bases between them. CDR1 and CDR2 (germline): LNHDA, SQIVND (reference sequence). The CDR3, as DNA: TGTGCCAGTCGTGGACATAACACCGGGGAGCTGTTTTTT. This encodes CASRGHNTGELFF.

This sequence joins TRBV29-1 and TRBJ2-1; 9 nucleotides match TRBD2. CDR3 size: 13 residues. J lost 7 bases, V lost 7 bases, and 8 bases had no gene match. Germline V gene data show CDR1 as SQVTM and CDR2 as ANQGSEA. The CDR3 DNA reads TGCAGCGAGACTAGCGGCCCTGGGAATGAGCAGTTCTTC. Translated: CSETSGPGNEQFF.

The chain uses TRBV5-1 and TRBJ1-5, with TRBD1 matching over 9 bases. The CDR3 totals 15 residues. Germline lookup yields CDR1 SGHRS and CDR2 YFSETQ. Trimming took 2 bases from V and 5 from J; bases not matched to a gene: 5. The CDR3 spells CASSFPQGADQPQHF. CDR3 DNA: TGCGCCAGCAGCTTTCCACAGGGGGCGGATCAGCCCCAGCATTTT. Full variable domain (remainder filled in from reference TRBV5-1 and TRBJ1-5): KAGVTQTPRYLIKTRGQQVTLSCSPISGHRSVSWYQQTPGQGLQFLFEYFSETQRNKGNFPGRFSGRQFSNSRSEMNVSTLELGDSALYLCASSFPQGADQPQHFGDGTRLSIL.

The chain is built from TRBV5-1 and TRBJ2-5, with 8 bases that match TRBD2. The V segment lost 1 base and the J segment 1 base; nucleotides outside the gene matches: 12. The CDR3 has 18 residues. Germline CDR1 reads SGHRS; CDR2 reads YFSETQ. The CDR3 coding sequence is TGCGCCAGCAGCTTGTTCGACAGGAGAGCGGGGGTCCAAGAGACCCAGTACTTC. Protein sequence: CASSLFDRRAGVQETQYF.

V usage is TRBV6-1 and J usage is TRBJ1-5, with TRBD1 matching over 8 bases. This CDR3 spans 15 amino acids. With 7 bases clipped from V and 6 bases from J, the junction kept 11 bases outside the gene matches. Germline lookup yields CDR1 MNHNS and CDR2 SASEGT. CDR3 residues: CASKLRTGMGQPQHF. DNA of the CDR3: TGTGCCAGCAAGTTAAGGACAGGGATGGGTCAGCCCCAGCATTTT.

The chain has TRBV6-5 and TRBJ2-7, with TRBD2 matching over 7 bases. The V segment lost 4 bases and the J segment 5 bases; nucleotides outside the gene matches: 5. This CDR3 contains 13 residues. CDR1 MNHEY and CDR2 SVGAGI come from the germline V gene. CDR3 in DNA: TGTGCCAGCAGTTTCCGGACTAGTCACGAGCAGTACTTC. This translates into CASSFRTSHEQYF.

The V and J genes are TRBV2 and TRBJ1-4; tentative D call: TRBD1 (6 bases). The CDR3 sequence is 13 residues long. Germline CDR1 SNHLY, CDR2 FYNNEI. V lost 8 bases to trimming and J lost 8 bases, with 15 bases between them. The CDR3 region has the DNA TGTGCCAGCGGGAGAGACAGGATCGAAAAACTGTTTTTT. Its protein product is CASGRDRIEKLFF.